This T cell receptor (beta chain) derives from a study of lymphopenia after photon versus proton radiotherapy. Findings of the study overall: Post-nadir TCR diversity decline inversely tracked overall survival among those who died.

With regard to this clone: Its specificity is unknown.

Assay: immunoSEQ multiplex PCR; the TCRdb copy retains only in-frame clones and omits some. The table includes about 40,000 clones, more than 75% detected once. CDR1 SNHLY and CDR2 FYNNEI come from the germline V gene. V was clipped by 2 bases and J by 7 bases; unmatched bases: 7. CDR3 size: 14 residues. This chain links TRBV2 with TRBJ1-2; 7 nucleotides align to TRBD1. The TCR comes from a man in his fifties with gastric cancer. The sequences come from peripheral blood, collected from a patient treated with photon-based radiotherapy. This CDR3 is CASSETGQRGGYTF. CDR3 DNA: TGTGCCAGCAGTGAAACGGGACAGAGGGGTGGCTACACCTTC.